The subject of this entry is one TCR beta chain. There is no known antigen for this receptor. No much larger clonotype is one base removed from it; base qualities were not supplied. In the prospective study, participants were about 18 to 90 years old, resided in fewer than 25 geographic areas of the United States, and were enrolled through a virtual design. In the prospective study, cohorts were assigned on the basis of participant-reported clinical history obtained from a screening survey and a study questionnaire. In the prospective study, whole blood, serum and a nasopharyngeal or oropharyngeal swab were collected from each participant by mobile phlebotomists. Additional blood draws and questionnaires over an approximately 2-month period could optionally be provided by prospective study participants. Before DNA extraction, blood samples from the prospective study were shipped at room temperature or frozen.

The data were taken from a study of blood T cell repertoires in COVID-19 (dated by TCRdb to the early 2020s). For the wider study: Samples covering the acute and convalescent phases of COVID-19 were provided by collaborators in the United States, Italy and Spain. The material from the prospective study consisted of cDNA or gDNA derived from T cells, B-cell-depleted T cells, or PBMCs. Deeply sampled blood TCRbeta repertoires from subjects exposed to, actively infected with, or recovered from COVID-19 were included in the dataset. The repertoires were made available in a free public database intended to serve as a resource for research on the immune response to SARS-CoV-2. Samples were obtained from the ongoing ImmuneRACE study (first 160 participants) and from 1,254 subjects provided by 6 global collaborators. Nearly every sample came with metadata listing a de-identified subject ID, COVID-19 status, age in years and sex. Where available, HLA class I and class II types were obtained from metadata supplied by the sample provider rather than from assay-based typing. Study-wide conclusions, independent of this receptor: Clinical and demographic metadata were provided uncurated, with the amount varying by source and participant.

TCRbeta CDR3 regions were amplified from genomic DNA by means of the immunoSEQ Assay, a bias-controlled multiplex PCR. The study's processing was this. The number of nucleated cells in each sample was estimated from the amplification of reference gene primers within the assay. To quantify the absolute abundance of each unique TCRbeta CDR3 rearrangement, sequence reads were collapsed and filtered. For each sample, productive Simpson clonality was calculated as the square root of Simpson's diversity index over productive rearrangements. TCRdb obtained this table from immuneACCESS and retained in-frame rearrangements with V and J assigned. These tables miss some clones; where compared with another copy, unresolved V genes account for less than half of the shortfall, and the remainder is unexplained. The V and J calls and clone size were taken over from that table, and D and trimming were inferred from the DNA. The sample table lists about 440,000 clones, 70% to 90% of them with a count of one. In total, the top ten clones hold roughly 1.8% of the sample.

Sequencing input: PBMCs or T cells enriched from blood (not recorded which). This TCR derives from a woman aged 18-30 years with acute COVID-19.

The nucleotide sequence is TGTGCCAGCAGTTGGCAGGGCCTGGATACGCAGTATTTT. Translated, it reads CASSWQGLDTQYF. Recombination joined TRBV27 with TRBJ2-3; the D gene is perhaps TRBD1, on 5 matching bases. As encoded in the germline V gene (reference sequence), CDR1 is MNHEY while CDR2 is SMNVEV. The CDR3 covers 13 residues, taking in both the cysteine and the phenylalanine. The retained sequence is limited to the CDR3, 39 bases, with the frame set at the first base. The V end loses 4 bases and the J end loses 6 bases, and a stretch of 11 bases separates them.